The rows below give T cell receptor beta chains drawn from one sample of a study of blood T cell repertoires in COVID-19. Libraries were prepared by immunoSEQ multiplex PCR; TCRdb keeps only in-frame clonotypes and omits some of them. This sample has under 140,000 clones, with 65% to 80% found just once. The sample taken for sequencing was peripheral blood. These receptors came from an older woman with acute or convalescent COVID-19. The CDR3 runs from the conserved cysteine through the conserved F or W. A D gene is named only where the DNA matches it firmly. Size is stated for part of the rows, as once, few or many counts, or as a class when the clone is expanded.

CDR3: CASQTDRGNQPQHF
DNA: TGTGCCAGCCAGACAGACCGGGGCAATCAGCCCCAGCATTTT
J: TRBJ1-5
V: TRBV2
size: once
length: 14
D: NA

CDR3: CASRRGGGPLHF
DNA: TGTGCCAGCCGTAGAGGGGGAGGGCCCCTCCACTTT
J: TRBJ1-6
V: TRBV12-3/TRBV12-4
size: NA
length: 12
D: NA

CDR3: CASSDDGQNEQYF
DNA: TGTGCCAGCAGTGACGACGGACAGAACGAGCAGTACTTC
J: TRBJ2-7
V: TRBV6-1
size: few
length: 13
D: NA

CDR3: CSVGVGGLNTEAFF
DNA: TGCAGCGTTGGTGTTGGGGGCCTGAACACTGAAGCTTTCTTT
J: TRBJ1-1
V: TRBV29-1
size: NA
length: 14
D: NA

CDR3: CASSVHGGGNQPQHF
DNA: TGTGCCAGCAGCGTCCACGGGGGAGGGAATCAGCCCCAGCATTTT
J: TRBJ1-5
V: TRBV9
size: once
length: 15
D: NA

CDR3: CSVGGGETQYF
DNA: TGCAGCGTTGGGGGGGGTGAGACCCAGTACTTC
J: TRBJ2-5
V: TRBV29-1
size: NA
length: 11
D: TRBD2

CDR3: CASSISSGYPSEQYF
DNA: TGTGCCAGTAGTATCTCTAGCGGGTACCCTTCCGAGCAGTACTTC
J: TRBJ2-7
V: TRBV19
size: few
length: 15
D: TRBD2

CDR3: CASSLRESENPFF
DNA: TGTGCCAGCTCACTCCGGGAAAGCGAAAACCCGTTCTTC
J: TRBJ2-1
V: TRBV18
size: NA
length: 13
D: NA

CDR3: CSVAQHRGPNQPQHF
DNA: TGCAGCGTGGCTCAACACAGGGGGCCAAATCAGCCCCAGCATTTT
J: TRBJ1-5
V: TRBV29-1
size: NA
length: 15
D: TRBD1

CDR3: CASSIGRDRGEAFF
DNA: TGTGCCAGTAGTATTGGGCGGGACAGGGGTGAAGCTTTCTTT
J: TRBJ1-1
V: TRBV19
size: NA
length: 14
D: TRBD1

CDR3: CASSLAAPGYGYTF
DNA: TGCGCCAGCAGCTTGGCCGCCCCGGGGTATGGCTACACCTTC
J: TRBJ1-2
V: TRBV5-1
size: NA
length: 14
D: NA

CDR3: CASSREGRPRHF
DNA: TGTGCCAGCAGCCGAGAGGGGCGACCGAGGCACTTC
J: TRBJ2-5
V: TRBV4-2
size: NA
length: 12
D: NA

CDR3: CASSLSEGAFGYTF
DNA: TGTGCCAGCAGCCTTTCGGAGGGGGCGTTCGGCTACACCTTC
J: TRBJ1-2
V: TRBV11-2
size: NA
length: 14
D: TRBD1

CDR3: CASGGGFTNEKLFF
DNA: TGTGCCAGCGGCGGTGGGTTCACTAATGAAAAACTGTTTTTT
J: TRBJ1-4
V: TRBV3-1/TRBV3-2
size: NA
length: 14
D: NA

CDR3: CASRLLGGELFF
DNA: TGCGCCAGCAGATTACTCGGCGGGGAGCTGTTTTTT
J: TRBJ2-2
V: TRBV5-1
size: NA
length: 12
D: NA

CDR3: CASSANRVPDTQYF
DNA: TGTGCCAGCAGCGCAAACAGGGTTCCAGATACGCAGTATTTT
J: TRBJ2-3
V: TRBV9
size: once
length: 14
D: NA

CDR3: CASSMQRSSGNTIYF
DNA: TGTGCCAGTAGTATGCAGCGGAGCTCTGGAAACACCATATATTTT
J: TRBJ1-3
V: TRBV19
size: NA
length: 15
D: NA

CDR3: CASSGTDNYGYTF
DNA: TGTGCCAGCAGCGGGACAGATAACTATGGCTACACCTTC
J: TRBJ1-2
V: TRBV2
size: once
length: 13
D: TRBD1

CDR3: CASSSQDLRTEAFF
DNA: TGTGCCAGCAGCTCACAGGATTTGAGGACTGAAGCTTTCTTT
J: TRBJ1-1
V: TRBV5-4
size: NA
length: 14
D: NA

CDR3: CASSTEGVTQPQHF
DNA: TGTGCCAGCAGTACCGAGGGAGTCACTCAGCCCCAGCATTTT
J: TRBJ1-5
V: TRBV6-5
size: few
length: 14
D: NA

CDR3: CASSGQGAPRKYGYTF
DNA: TGTGCCAGTAGTGGACAGGGGGCGCCTAGAAAGTATGGCTACACCTTC
J: TRBJ1-2
V: TRBV19
size: once
length: 16
D: TRBD1

CDR3: CASSTGTGSSPLHF
DNA: TGTGCCAGCAGCACCGGGACAGGGAGCTCACCCCTCCACTTT
J: TRBJ1-6
V: TRBV7-3
size: NA
length: 14
D: TRBD1

CDR3: CSAREYGPLHF
DNA: TGCAGTGCTAGAGAGTACGGTCCCCTCCACTTT
J: TRBJ1-6
V: TRBV20-1
size: NA
length: 11
D: NA

CDR3: CASSMRSGGDTQYF
DNA: TGTGCCAGTAGTATGAGAAGCGGGGGTGATACGCAGTATTTT
J: TRBJ2-3
V: TRBV19
size: NA
length: 14
D: TRBD2

CDR3: CASSQVGGLRNEQFF
DNA: TGCGCCAGCAGCCAAGTGGGCGGGCTCCGGAATGAGCAGTTCTTC
J: TRBJ2-1
V: TRBV4-3
size: NA
length: 15
D: NA

CDR3: CASTGTSGYNEQFF
DNA: TGTGCCAGCACCGGGACTAGCGGCTACAATGAGCAGTTCTTC
J: TRBJ2-1
V: TRBV9
size: NA
length: 14
D: TRBD2

CDR3: CASSFSLNAEAFF
DNA: TGTGCCAGCAGTTTTAGTCTGAACGCTGAAGCTTTCTTT
J: TRBJ1-1
V: TRBV28
size: NA
length: 13
D: NA

CDR3: CASSLDRGGGTEAFF
DNA: TGTGCCAGCAGCCTAGACAGGGGAGGAGGGACTGAAGCTTTCTTT
J: TRBJ1-1
V: TRBV7-2
size: NA
length: 15
D: TRBD1

CDR3: CATGNLGPTNEKLFF
DNA: TGTGCCACCGGGAATCTAGGGCCAACTAATGAAAAACTGTTTTTT
J: TRBJ1-4
V: TRBV10-3
size: NA
length: 15
D: NA

CDR3: CATSDPGTGTNQPQHF
DNA: TGTGCCACCAGTGATCCAGGGACAGGGACTAATCAGCCCCAGCATTTT
J: TRBJ1-5
V: TRBV24-1
size: few
length: 16
D: TRBD1

CDR3: CASSGQGNTEAFF
DNA: TGTGCCAGTAGTGGACAGGGGAACACTGAAGCTTTCTTT
J: TRBJ1-1
V: TRBV19
size: NA
length: 13
D: TRBD1

CDR3: CAVRQGARDTQYF
DNA: TGTGCCGTAAGACAGGGGGCGAGAGATACGCAGTATTTT
J: TRBJ2-3
V: TRBV12-3/TRBV12-4
size: NA
length: 13
D: TRBD1

CDR3: CASAGGATQETQYF
DNA: TGTGCCTCCGCTGGCGGTGCAACACAAGAGACCCAGTACTTC
J: TRBJ2-5
V: TRBV24-1
size: NA
length: 14
D: NA

CDR3: CASSLSRDRNYGYTF
DNA: TGTGCCAGCAGCTTGTCCCGGGACAGGAACTATGGCTACACCTTC
J: TRBJ1-2
V: TRBV11-2
size: NA
length: 15
D: TRBD1

CDR3: CASIRDSAYSPLHF
DNA: TGTGCCAGCATACGCGACAGCGCCTATTCACCCCTCCACTTT
J: TRBJ1-6
V: TRBV7-2
size: NA
length: 14
D: NA

CDR3: CASSRTGASNQPQHF
DNA: TGTGCCAGCAGCCGAACAGGGGCTAGCAATCAGCCCCAGCATTTT
J: TRBJ1-5
V: TRBV9
size: NA
length: 15
D: TRBD1

CDR3: CASSLYSYNSPLHF
DNA: TGTGCCAGCAGTTTGTACTCCTATAATTCACCCCTCCACTTT
J: TRBJ1-6
V: TRBV28
size: NA
length: 14
D: NA

CDR3: CASSLLQGESPLHF
DNA: TGTGCCAGCAGCCTCCTCCAGGGGGAATCACCCCTCCACTTT
J: TRBJ1-6
V: TRBV14
size: NA
length: 14
D: TRBD1

CDR3: CASSPNTLRVGGNQPQHF
DNA: TGTGCCAGTAGTCCCAATACCCTCAGGGTTGGCGGAAATCAGCCCCAGCATTTT
J: TRBJ1-5
V: TRBV19
size: NA
length: 18
D: NA

CDR3: CASRTDPLNYGYTF
DNA: TGTGCCAGCAGGACTGATCCCCTAAACTATGGCTACACCTTC
J: TRBJ1-2
V: TRBV18
size: few
length: 14
D: NA

CDR3: CASSRSREGEAFF
DNA: TGCGCCAGCAGCCGGAGCAGGGAGGGTGAAGCTTTCTTT
J: TRBJ1-1
V: TRBV10-1
size: once
length: 13
D: NA

CDR3: CASSSRGFQETQYF
DNA: TGTGCCAGCAGCAGCAGGGGTTTCCAAGAGACCCAGTACTTC
J: TRBJ2-5
V: TRBV5-6
size: NA
length: 14
D: NA

CDR3: CASSSLPLAGADTGELFF
DNA: TGTGCCAGCAGCTCCCTCCCGCTAGCGGGGGCGGACACCGGGGAGCTGTTTTTT
J: TRBJ2-2
V: TRBV7-2
size: few
length: 18
D: TRBD2

CDR3: CASSEEITGPYGYTF
DNA: TGCGCCAGCAGCGAAGAAATAACAGGGCCCTATGGCTACACCTTC
J: TRBJ1-2
V: TRBV4-1
size: NA
length: 15
D: NA

CDR3: CASSYQGGPQHF
DNA: TGTGCCAGCAGTTACCAAGGGGGCCCCCAGCATTTT
J: TRBJ1-5
V: TRBV6-2/TRBV6-3
size: NA
length: 12
D: TRBD1

CDR3: CASSMRTGRVNTEAFF
DNA: TGTGCCAGTAGTATGCGGACAGGCAGGGTGAACACTGAAGCTTTCTTT
J: TRBJ1-1
V: TRBV19
size: few
length: 16
D: TRBD1

CDR3: CASSPQGAQREKLFF
DNA: TGTGCCAGTAGTCCGCAGGGGGCGCAAAGGGAAAAACTGTTTTTT
J: TRBJ1-4
V: TRBV19
size: NA
length: 15
D: TRBD1

CDR3: CAWSAGTVAYEQYF
DNA: TGTGCCTGGAGCGCCGGGACAGTGGCCTACGAGCAGTACTTC
J: TRBJ2-7
V: TRBV30
size: NA
length: 14
D: TRBD1

CDR3: CAIKGSRDSPLHF
DNA: TGTGCCATCAAAGGTTCACGGGATTCACCCCTCCACTTT
J: TRBJ1-6
V: TRBV10-3
size: few
length: 13
D: NA

CDR3: CASSLASSGVTDTQYF
DNA: TGTGCCAGCAGCTTAGCCTCTAGCGGGGTAACGGATACGCAGTATTTT
J: TRBJ2-3
V: TRBV7-8
size: NA
length: 16
D: TRBD2

CDR3: CASSLGTTYNEQFF
DNA: TGTGCCAGCAGCTTAGGGACTACGTACAATGAGCAGTTCTTC
J: TRBJ2-1
V: TRBV7-2
size: NA
length: 14
D: NA

CDR3: CASSEIPNTEAFF
DNA: TGTGCCAGCAGTGAAATCCCTAACACTGAAGCTTTCTTT
J: TRBJ1-1
V: TRBV6-4
size: NA
length: 13
D: NA

CDR3: CASSFGQGWDTIYF
DNA: TGTGCCAGCAGCTTTGGACAGGGGTGGGACACCATATATTTT
J: TRBJ1-3
V: TRBV7-2
size: NA
length: 14
D: TRBD1

CDR3: CASSPTVSTYNEQFF
DNA: TGTGCCAGCAGTCCGACAGTTTCAACCTACAATGAGCAGTTCTTC
J: TRBJ2-1
V: TRBV27
size: NA
length: 15
D: NA

CDR3: CASSLGLAGALTDTQYF
DNA: TGTGCCAGCAGCTTAGGACTAGCGGGGGCCCTCACAGATACGCAGTATTTT
J: TRBJ2-3
V: TRBV11-3
size: NA
length: 17
D: TRBD2

CDR3: CASSLKGWTGQETQYF
DNA: TGTGCCAGCAGCTTAAAGGGGTGGACAGGACAAGAGACCCAGTACTTC
J: TRBJ2-5
V: TRBV7-7
size: NA
length: 16
D: TRBD1

CDR3: CASSFVGGGASGELFF
DNA: TGTGCCAGCAGCTTCGTCGGCGGGGGGGCTTCTGGGGAGCTGTTTTTT
J: TRBJ2-2
V: TRBV7-2
size: NA
length: 16
D: TRBD2

CDR3: CASSDRVYEQYF
DNA: TGTGCCAGCAGTGACAGGGTCTACGAGCAGTACTTC
J: TRBJ2-7
V: TRBV2
size: NA
length: 12
D: NA